The 30 T cell receptor beta chains below all came from one sample that was sequenced in a study of blood T cell repertoires in COVID-19. Data came from immunoSEQ multiplex PCR; TCRdb stores just in-frame clones and leaves some out. The table has more than 110,000 clones, roughly four fifths seen once. The source material was peripheral blood. Source of these receptors: a human donor in a cohort sampled during active COVID-19.

This clone has only one observation. V usage is TRBV3-1 (or the pseudogene TRBV3-2) and J usage is TRBJ1-1; D is undetermined. Trimming removed 2 bases at V and 1 base at J, with 5 bases between. The CDR3 consists of 13 residues. Germline CDR1 LGHDT, CDR2 YNNKEL (reference sequence). The CDR3 DNA is TGTGCCAGCAGCCAAACATCGAACACTGAAGCTTTCTTT. The encoded protein is CASSQTSNTEAFF.

In this sample, this clone turned up a few times. The V gene is TRBV14, the J gene TRBJ1-1; D is unresolved. CDR1 and CDR2 from the germline V gene are SGHDN and FVKESK. V was clipped by 4 bases and J by 5 bases, with 14 bases between them. The CDR3 sequence is 14 residues long. CDR3 sequence: CASSPPGIRTEAFF. CDR3 DNA sequence: TGTGCCAGCAGCCCGCCCGGGATTAGGACTGAAGCTTTCTTT. The whole variable domain, filled in from reference TRBV14 and TRBJ1-1, reads EAGVTQFPSHSVIEKGQTVTLRCDPISGHDNLYWYRRVMGKEIKFLLHFVKESKQDESGMPNNRFLAERTGGTYSTLKVQPAELEDSGVYFCASSPPGIRTEAFFGQGTRLTVV.

This clone was counted between two and nine times. Other DNA sequences from this sample encode an identical CDR3 as well. The V call is TRBV5-1, the J call TRBJ2-7, with TRBD1 as a possible D gene (6 bases). Germline V gene data show CDR1 as SGHRS and CDR2 as YFSETQ. V was shortened by 1 base and J by 1 base, with 6 bases between the two germline ends. This CDR3 spans 13 amino acids. Written as DNA, the CDR3 is TGCGCCAGCAGCTTGCAGGGGTCCTACGAGCAGTACTTC. Residues: CASSLQGSYEQYF.

In this sample, this clone turned up once. The chain is built from TRBV27 and TRBJ1-1, with 9 bases identical to TRBD1. V shed 7 bases and J 4 bases; nucleotides not matched to a gene: 4. Germline loops: CDR1 MNHEY, CDR2 SMNVEV (reference sequence). This CDR3 is built from 13 residues. CDR3 amino acids: CASNRGRTTEAFF. Written as DNA, the CDR3 is TGTGCCAGCAACAGGGGGCGGACCACTGAAGCTTTCTTT.

This clone was counted once. The chain has TRBV5-1 and TRBJ2-7, with 9 nucleotides matching TRBD1. The germline CDR1 and CDR2 sequences are SGHRS and YFSETQ. The CDR3 consists of 15 residues. Losses at the gene ends were 3 bases for V and 5 bases for J; bases not matched to a gene: 9. The CDR3, as DNA: TGCGCCAGCAGCTATCGACAGGGGGGGTCCAACGAGCAGTACTTC. Translation gives CASSYRQGGSNEQYF.

This chain links TRBV10-3 with TRBJ2-1; D not certain. V was pared by 10 bases and J by 8 bases, with 15 bases between. The CDR3 runs 12 residues. In germline, CDR1 is ENHRY, CDR2 SYGVKD. The CDR3 reads CATSFRSDEQFF. For the CDR3, the DNA is TGTGCCACCAGCTTTCGGAGCGATGAGCAGTTCTTC.

This chain uses TRBV7-2 with TRBJ2-3; D is undetermined. The CDR3 consists of 14 residues. Trimming cost V 1 base and J 4 bases, with 9 bases left between them. CDR1 is SGHTA and CDR2 is FQGNSA in the germline V gene. CDR3 nucleotides: TGTGCCAGCAGCTTAGGGGTAGCAGCAGATACGCAGTATTTT. This sequence encodes CASSLGVAADTQYF.

V and J are TRBV9 and TRBJ2-1; 11 bases are a match to TRBD2. The germline CDR1 and CDR2 sequences are SGDLS and YYNGEE. CDR3 size: 18 residues. The J segment lost 5 bases and the V segment lost 1 base, leaving 11 bases of the junction unmatched. The CDR3 spells CASSVPLSGGARDNEQFF. In DNA form, the CDR3 reads TGTGCCAGCAGCGTACCTCTTAGCGGGGGGGCCCGGGACAATGAGCAGTTCTTC.

The chain uses TRBV4-1 and TRBJ1-4; tentative D call: TRBD1 (5 bases). Germline CDR1 MGHRA, CDR2 YSYEKL. The CDR3 loop spans 15 amino acids. Trimming removed 6 bases from V and 0 bases from J, with 11 bases in between. In DNA form, the CDR3 reads TGCGCCAGCAGATCACAGGATGCAACTAATGAAAAACTGTTTTTT. Its translation: CASRSQDATNEKLFF.

V and J are TRBV29-1 and TRBJ2-3; 7 bases align to TRBD1. The CDR3 length is 15 residues. The germline V gene has CDR1 SQVTM and CDR2 ANQGSEA. The ends lost 1 base at V and 2 bases at J; junction bases unmatched: 6. The CDR3 nucleotides are TGCAGCGTTGAAGGTACAGGGGTAGCCACAGATACGCAGTATTTT. It is translated as CSVEGTGVATDTQYF.

The rearrangement links TRBV7-2 to TRBJ2-7; TRBD1 is a possible D gene (5 bases). The germline gives CDR1 SGHTA, CDR2 FQGNSA. The CDR3 is 15 residues long. With 5 bases removed from V and 4 bases from J, the gap between germline ends came to 18 bases. The CDR3, as DNA: TGTGCCAGCAGCCCGCGAGTTAACAGGCCTTACGAGCAGTACTTC. It encodes CASSPRVNRPYEQYF. The whole variable domain, remainder taken from reference TRBV7-2 and TRBJ2-7, is GAGVSQSPSNKVTEKGKDVELRCDPISGHTALYWYRQSLGQGLEFLIYFQGNSAPDKSGLPSDRFSAERTGGSVSTLTIQRTQQEDSAVYLCASSPRVNRPYEQYFGPGTRLTVT.

The chain recombines TRBV12-3 or TRBV12-4 with TRBJ2-1, with unresolved D. The V end lost 4 bases, the J end lost 7 bases, and 11 bases lay between the germline ends. The CDR3 covers 13 residues. The CDR3 sequence: CASSSERGNEQFF. CDR3 DNA: TGTGCCAGCAGTTCCGAGAGAGGAAATGAGCAGTTCTTC.

The rearrangement links TRBV19 to TRBJ2-3; a weak D match, TRBD1 (7 bases). CDR3 length: 13 residues. Germline CDR1 is LNHDA and CDR2 is SQIVND (reference sequence). V was shortened by 5 bases and J by 8 bases, with 14 bases between the two germline ends. The CDR3 DNA sequence: TGTGCCAGTAGTGCCCAGGGGGGCGGTACGCAGTATTTT. It specifies CASSAQGGGTQYF.

The rearrangement uses TRBV2 and TRBJ1-1; 8 nucleotides line up with TRBD1. The CDR3 spans 15 residues. Germline CDR1 and CDR2: SNHLY and FYNNEI. Trimming took 8 bases from V and 6 from J; bases not matched to a gene: 14. CDR3 residues: CASGVGQGASAEAFF. The CDR3 DNA is TGTGCCAGCGGAGTCGGGCAGGGGGCGTCCGCTGAAGCTTTCTTT.

The genes are TRBV27 and TRBJ1-3; D may be TRBD1 (6 bases). Germline V gene sequence: CDR1 MNHEY, CDR2 SMNVEV (reference sequence). Trimming shortened V by 6 bases and J by 0 bases, and 12 bases separated the two germline ends. The CDR3 covers 15 residues. The DNA for the CDR3 is TGTGCCAGCAGCCCGGGGGGCCGCTCTGGAAACACCATATATTTT. It is translated as CASSPGGRSGNTIYF.

The chain recombines TRBV10-3 with TRBJ1-4; D is unresolved. There are 13 residues in the CDR3. V was clipped by 9 bases and J by 8 bases, with 16 bases between them. CDR1 and CDR2 (germline): ENHRY, SYGVKD. CDR3 sequence: CAIQRAPREKLFF. Here the CDR3 DNA reads TGTGCCATTCAGAGGGCCCCGAGGGAAAAACTGTTTTTT.

This clone was counted a single time. The chain couples TRBV7-2 to TRBJ2-1, with TRBD2 matching over 11 bases. CDR3 size: 14 residues. V dropped 2 bases and J dropped 10; count of bases not matched to a gene: 4. Germline values: CDR1 SGHTA, CDR2 FQGNSA. CDR3 DNA sequence: TGTGCCAGCAGCTTAACTAGCGGGGGCGGGGAGCAGTTCTTC. Protein product: CASSLTSGGGEQFF.

The V call is TRBV30, the J call TRBJ1-3; D unresolved. The V end was cut by 2 bases, the J end by 4 bases, with 6 bases between. The length of the CDR3 is 12 residues. CDR1 is GTSNPN and CDR2 is SVGIG in the germline V gene (reference sequence). CDR3 protein: CAWSFQGNTIYF. CDR3 bases: TGTGCCTGGAGTTTCCAGGGAAACACCATATATTTT.

Only one count was recorded for this clone. V is TRBV5-8 and J is TRBJ1-5; D uncertain. Germline V gene data show CDR1 as SGHTS and CDR2 as YDEGEE. V was shortened by 0 bases and J by 3 bases, with 7 bases between the two germline ends. The CDR3 length is 14 residues. The CDR3 loop reads CASSLGQYNQPQHF. In DNA form, the CDR3 reads TGTGCCAGCAGCTTGGGGCAGTACAATCAGCCCCAGCATTTT.

The V and J genes are TRBV4-3 and TRBJ1-1; D not certain. The germline V gene encodes CDR1 LGHNA and CDR2 YSLEER. Trimming cost V 3 bases and J 0 bases, with 5 bases left between them. The CDR3 is 13 amino acids. For the CDR3, the DNA is TGCGCCAGCAGCCAGAGAGTGAACACTGAAGCTTTCTTT. It specifies CASSQRVNTEAFF.

The chain uses TRBV20-1 and TRBJ1-1; no clear D gene. Trimming left V 1 base short and J 8 bases short, with 8 bases between. CDR3 length equals 11 residues. Germline CDR1 DFQATT, CDR2 SNEGSKA (reference sequence). CDR3 bases: TGCAGTGCTAGAGTTTCTATGGAAGCTTTCTTT. Its protein product is CSARVSMEAFF.

The V and J genes are TRBV5-4 and TRBJ1-2; the D gene is possibly TRBD1 (5 bases). The V gene lost 0 bases and the J gene lost 7 bases, with 10 bases spanning the gap. In germline, CDR1 is SGHNT, CDR2 YYREEE (reference sequence). This CDR3 is built from 13 residues. The CDR3 DNA follows: TGTGCCAGCAGCTTGGTCAGGGTGAGTGGCTACACCTTC. It yields the protein CASSLVRVSGYTF.

The V gene is TRBV14, the J gene TRBJ1-3; D is unclear. The germline V gene has CDR1 SGHDN and CDR2 FVKESK. This CDR3 region has 12 residues. With 4 bases removed from V and 3 bases from J, the gap between germline ends came to 4 bases. The CDR3 loop reads CASSRSGNTIYF. CDR3 coding DNA: TGTGCCAGCAGCCGCAGTGGAAACACCATATATTTT.

V usage is TRBV4-3 and J usage is TRBJ2-7; unclear D gene. CDR3 size: 15 residues. V was cut by 0 bases and J by 2 bases, with 11 bases left in between. CDR1 and CDR2 (germline): LGHNA, YSLEER. In DNA, the CDR3 is TGCGCCAGCAGCCAAGAGTACGGAGTGACCTACGAGCAGTACTTC. Translation: CASSQEYGVTYEQYF.

This chain uses TRBV2 with TRBJ2-3; the D is unclear. The CDR3 extends over 11 amino acids. V dropped 4 bases and J dropped 6 bases, with 5 bases sitting between them. Germline CDR1 reads SNHLY; CDR2 reads FYNNEI. CDR3 residues: CASSGLDTQYF. CDR3 in DNA: TGTGCCAGCAGTGGACTTGATACGCAGTATTTT.

This chain joins TRBV28 and TRBJ2-5, with a tentative D call TRBD2 (6 bases). In germline, CDR1 is MDHEN, CDR2 SYDVKM. The CDR3 loop spans 13 amino acids. With 5 bases removed from V and 3 bases from J, the gap between germline ends came to 10 bases. The CDR3 bases are TGTGCCAGCAGTGCGGGGCTGGAAGAGACCCAGTACTTC. Encoded protein: CASSAGLEETQYF.

This clone was seen once. One end of the junction fails to match germline, which may point to a read error. This sample also contains other DNA sequences that code for the same CDR3. The chain uses TRBV15 and TRBJ1-1; 8 bases match TRBD1. Per the germline V gene, CDR1 is LNHNV and CDR2 is YYDKDF (reference sequence). The CDR3 length is 16 residues. CDR3 sequence reads: CATSRDLWTGNTEAFF. In DNA, the CDR3 is TGTGCCACCAGCAGAGATCTCTGGACAGGGAACACTGAGGCTTTCTTT.

V gene TRBV30 combines with J gene TRBJ2-7; 8 nucleotides match TRBD2. The CDR3 contains 14 residues. After removal of 0 bases from V and 2 bases from J, the junction contained 3 bases not matched to a gene. Germline assignment: CDR1 GTSNPN and CDR2 SVGIG (reference sequence). This CDR3 reads CAWSVLGGAYEQYF. CDR3 DNA: TGTGCCTGGAGTGTACTCGGGGGGGCCTACGAGCAGTACTTC. Full variable domain (missing parts from reference TRBV30 and TRBJ2-7): SQTIHQWPATLVQPVGSPLSLECTVEGTSNPNLYWYRQAAGRGLQLLFYSVGIGQISSEVPQNLSASRPQDRQFILSSKKLLLSDSGFYLCAWSVLGGAYEQYFGPGTRLTVT.

The rearrangement uses TRBV6-2 or TRBV6-3 and TRBJ1-2; no clear D. Germline V gives CDR1 MNHEY, CDR2 SVGEGT. The CDR3 is 14 amino acids. The V and J ends lost 0 bases and 8 bases respectively, with 13 bases between them. The CDR3 region has the DNA TGTGCCAGCAGTTACTCGAGCCAGTTGGGCGGCTACACCTTC. It yields the protein CASSYSSQLGGYTF.

J is TRBJ1-5 and V is TRBV19; 7 bases map to TRBD1. Germline trimming cut 6 bases from V and 3 bases from J; bases unmatched to any gene: 8. Germline V CDR1 and CDR2: LNHDA, SQIVND (reference sequence). The CDR3 covers 15 residues. The CDR3 coding sequence is TGTGCCAGTAGGCCTACAGGGGCGGACAATCAGCCCCAGCATTTT. Amino acids: CASRPTGADNQPQHF.